Sequencing of this T cell receptor beta chain was carried out in a study of CD4 T cells in relation to SARS-CoV-2 and coronaviruses. Study summary: TCR beta CDR3s were sequenced after roughly nine-day antigen culture of PBMCs.

Profiling relied on immunoSEQ multiplex PCR, and the TCRdb table lists in-frame clones only, not all of them. The data show under 20,000 clones, with around 80% seen just once and 20% to 25% held by the top ten. The study, taken as a whole, reports: About 64% of donors had memory CD4+ clonotypes crossrecognizing SARS-CoV-2 and common cold coronavirus spike.

Regarding this clone: The antigen is undetermined.

Unexposed donor CD4+ T cells date from about 2011-2018, before the COVID-19 pandemic. The cells were cultured for less than twelve days before CD4+ T cells were isolated. Sequencing used CD4+ T cells from PBMCs, cultured in vitro. This clonotype was obtained from a human donor in good health.

For the CDR3, the DNA is TGTGCCAGCAGTTTTTTTGGCACTGAAGCTTTCTTT. Amino acids: CASSFFGTEAFF. The chain uses TRBV12-3 or TRBV12-4 and TRBJ1-1; D is uncertain. V was trimmed by 3 bases and J by 4 bases, leaving 6 bases between them. The CDR3 runs to 12 residues.